This T cell receptor beta chain is from a study of shared clonotypes between healthy human individuals. As regards this clone: The antigen remains unidentified.

The ends were cut back, 2 bases at V and 3 bases at J, with 8 bases in the middle. The V gene's germline CDR1 is LNHDA and CDR2 SQIVND (reference sequence). The CDR3 contains 13 residues. The assay was immunoSEQ multiplex PCR, and TCRdb's table has in-frame clones only and misses some. This table holds over a million clones, roughly 96% found once. General observations from the study: Non-shared clonotypes were found to have lower generation probabilities than the clonotypes that were shared by all four of the sorted-subset donors. Several donors held about 5% of naive CD4 clonotypes in common.

The sequencing input was naive CD4+ T cells sorted from blood. Regarding subset: CD45RA+ positively selected. The V and J genes are TRBV19 and TRBJ2-7; D not resolved. The receptor was isolated from a man in his thirties or forties in good health. The CDR3 loop reads CASSISPYYEQYF. CDR3 coding DNA: TGTGCCAGTAGTATAAGCCCTTACTACGAGCAGTACTTC.